This T cell receptor beta chain was found in a study of cytomegalovirus exposure and HLA in healthy donors. The overall study: In a previous analysis, 110 million or so unique TCR beta sequences were found from 150 million to 200 million T cells. General observations from the study: In most subjects, TCR beta sequences reportedly gave accurate predictions of HLA-A and HLA-B alleles. Most TCR sequences were seen very rarely across donors, but some public TCRs occurred in many.

The V and J ends lost 0 bases and 9 bases, in that order; junction bases with no gene match: 13. The CDR3 has 17 residues. The germline V gene encodes CDR1 SGHRS and CDR2 YFSETQ. Note on this clone: Its antigen is not identified.

The PCR used 60 Vbeta and 13 Jbeta primers. Original analysis: Later reanalysis found 75 million to 100 million unique TCR beta chains, some 10 million of them shared. The protocol was immunoSEQ multiplex PCR, while the TCRdb copy is restricted to in-frame clones and leaves out a portion. D and trimming were read from the DNA, whereas the V and J calls and clone size are those reported in that table. The sample contains around 200,000 clones, about 83% of which appear only once. The sample consisted of PBMCs. V usage is TRBV5-1 and J usage is TRBJ2-1, with 9 bases matching TRBD2. This clonotype originated in a woman aged 45 to 65 in good health and CMV-seropositive. The CDR3 reads CASSLASRGGRAGEQFF. CDR3 in DNA: TGCGCCAGCAGCTTGGCCTCGCGGGGGGGCCGAGCGGGTGAGCAGTTCTTC.